The source of this TCR beta chain is a study of T cell changes during pregnancy in multiple sclerosis. After removal of 5 bases from V and 9 bases from J, the junction contained 13 bases not matched to a gene. The CDR3 covers 15 residues. Per germline, CDR1 SGHTA and CDR2 FQGNSA. The repertoire was sequenced with immunoSEQ multiplex PCR; TCRdb's copy has only in-frame clones and lacks some. In the table there are some 73,000 clones, almost 95% of which are singletons. This receptor was identified in a female donor in good health, enrolled as a control in a pregnancy study. The material was peripheral blood, obtained in the third trimester of pregnancy. V gene TRBV7-2 combines with J gene TRBJ1-1; TRBD1 agrees at 9 bases. CDR3 protein: CASSPPGTGSGKAFF. For the CDR3, the DNA is TGTGCCAGCAGCCCCCCCGGGACAGGGAGCGGAAAAGCTTTCTTT.